One sample yielded the 25 T cell receptor beta chains listed below, sequenced in a study of blood T cell dynamics during melanoma immunotherapy. The assay was immunoSEQ multiplex PCR, and TCRdb's table has in-frame clones only and misses some. This table holds approximately 17,000 clones, more than 85% found once. The time point is: pre-treatment baseline. Source: blood, taken from a patient treated with checkpoint blockade. The receptor source for this set is a human donor with melanoma.

V is TRBV7-9 and J is TRBJ1-1; the match to TRBD1 covers 11 bases. Losses at the gene ends were 5 bases for V and 11 bases for J; bases not matched to a gene: 7. The CDR3 is 13 amino acids. Germline loops: CDR1 SEHNR, CDR2 FQNEAQ (reference sequence). The CDR3 protein is CASSTGQGVRAFF. In nucleotides, the CDR3 is TGTGCCAGCAGCACGGGACAGGGGGTTAGGGCTTTCTTT.

V is TRBV5-1 and J is TRBJ1-1; D uncertain. The CDR3 is 14 residues long. Germline CDR1 reads SGHRS; CDR2 reads YFSETQ. V lost 1 base to trimming and J lost 1 base, with 8 bases between them. CDR3 sequence reads: CASSLLGTNTEAFF. The CDR3 coding sequence is TGCGCCAGCAGCTTGCTGGGTACGAACACTGAAGCTTTCTTT.

This chain uses TRBV28 with TRBJ1-5; 10 nucleotides match TRBD1. The CDR3 has 15 residues. Germline CDR1 is MDHEN and CDR2 is SYDVKM. With 7 bases clipped from V and 5 bases from J, the junction kept 8 bases outside the gene matches. This CDR3 is CASNSPGQGYQPQHF. The CDR3 nucleotides read TGTGCCAGCAATTCCCCGGGACAGGGGTATCAGCCCCAGCATTTT.

Comments on this clone: The junction departs from germline at one end; a sequencing error may be responsible. The CDR3 protein is CASSLGTVRLF. The CDR3 DNA is TGTGCCAGCAGTCTAGGGACAGTCCGTCTCTTC. The chain links TRBV28 to TRBJ2-7, with TRBD1 identical over 7 bases. The germline CDR1 and CDR2 sequences are MDHEN and SYDVKM. The CDR3 has 11 residues.

V gene TRBV12-5 combines with J gene TRBJ2-1, with D possibly being TRBD1 (6 bases). The CDR3 is made up of 15 amino acids. Germline CDR1 and CDR2: LGHNT and FRNRAP. V shed 1 base and J shed 6 bases, with 13 bases lying between them. The CDR3 DNA follows: TGTGCTAGTGGTTTGGGCCTAGCCAGGGGCAATGAGCAGTTCTTC. It specifies CASGLGLARGNEQFF.

This chain links TRBV9 with TRBJ2-3, with D possibly matching TRBD2 (6 bases). The CDR3 is 15 amino acids. The V end lost 4 bases, the J end lost 1 base, and 13 bases lay between the germline ends. Germline assignment: CDR1 SGDLS and CDR2 YYNGEE. The CDR3, as DNA: TGTGCCAGCAGCCGACTAGATACCGGCACAGATACGCAGTATTTT. It codes for CASSRLDTGTDTQYF.

The chain uses TRBV25-1 and TRBJ2-1, with D perhaps TRBD1 (6 bases). The CDR3 runs to 15 residues. The V end was cut by 6 bases, the J end by 6 bases, with 18 bases between. Germline V lookup: CDR1 MGHDK, CDR2 SYGVNS. For the CDR3, the DNA is TGTGCCAGCAGACTTCCAGGGGCTCCAGGCAATGAGCAGTTCTTC. It specifies CASRLPGAPGNEQFF.

The V call is TRBV5-6, the J call TRBJ2-6, with D maybe TRBD1 (6 bases). The V end was cut by 3 bases, the J end by 1 base, with 8 bases between. Looked up from germline, CDR1 is SGHDT and CDR2 is YYEEEE. This CDR3 is 15 amino acids long. The CDR3 loop reads CASSSDRSGANVLTF. DNA of the CDR3: TGTGCCAGCAGCTCAGACAGGTCTGGGGCCAACGTCCTGACTTTC.

The chain's CDR3 is CAWSGSSGAGSYNEQFF. As DNA, the CDR3 is TGTGCCTGGAGTGGTTCTAGCGGGGCGGGCTCCTACAATGAGCAGTTCTTC. The chain employs TRBV30 and TRBJ2-1, with 9 bases fitting TRBD2. Trimming cost V 1 base and J 0 bases; bases outside gene matches: 7. Germline CDR1 is GTSNPN and CDR2 is SVGIG (reference sequence). The CDR3 runs to 17 residues.

V is TRBV5-8 and J is TRBJ1-4; D may be TRBD1 (5 bases). This CDR3 is built from 14 residues. Deletions cut 3 bases from V and 7 bases from J, with 13 bases between. Germline CDR1 reads SGHTS; CDR2 reads YDEGEE. The CDR3 loop reads CASSYRRRGEKLFF. In DNA form, the CDR3 reads TGTGCCAGCAGCTACAGGAGAAGGGGTGAAAAACTGTTTTTT. Variable domain in full (rest from reference TRBV5-8 and TRBJ1-4): EAGVTQSPTHLIKTRGQQATLRCSPISGHTSVYWYQQALGLGLQFLLWYDEGEERNRGNFPPRFSGRQFPNYSSELNVNALELEDSALYLCASSYRRRGEKLFFGSGTQLSVL.

The J gene is TRBJ2-7, the V gene TRBV14; maybe TRBD1 (6 bases). CDR1 and CDR2 from the germline V gene are SGHDN and FVKESK. This CDR3 contains 14 residues. Trimming took 7 bases from V and 2 from J, leaving 15 bases between them. In DNA, the CDR3 is TGTGCCAGCACCCGGACAGCCAACCCCTACGAGCAGTACTTC. Translating gives CASTRTANPYEQYF.

CDR3 nucleotide sequence: TGTGCCAGTAGTATAGAGGGGAGGCCAACTGGTGGCTACACCTTC. Encoded protein: CASSIEGRPTGGYTF. The V gene is TRBV19, the J gene TRBJ1-2; D unresolved. Germline V gene data show CDR1 as LNHDA and CDR2 as SQIVND (reference sequence). V dropped 0 bases and J dropped 7 bases, with 15 bases sitting between them. CDR3 length: 15 residues.

The chain uses TRBV19 and TRBJ1-2, with no clear D. The V gene lost 2 bases and the J gene lost 4 bases, with 11 bases spanning the gap. CDR1 is LNHDA, CDR2 SQIVND, per germline (reference sequence). The CDR3 has 14 amino acids. CDR3 coding DNA: TGTGCCAGTAGTATAAGTGAGACCTCCTATGGCTACACCTTC. Translating it yields CASSISETSYGYTF.

The rearrangement uses TRBV6-5 and TRBJ2-3, with 7 bases identical to TRBD2. After removal of 4 bases from V and 4 bases from J, the junction contained 5 bases not matched to a gene. The germline gives CDR1 MNHEY, CDR2 SVGAGI. The CDR3 runs 14 residues. The CDR3 spells CASSSRGLADTQYF. Here the CDR3 DNA reads TGTGCCAGCAGTTCGCGGGGGTTGGCAGATACGCAGTATTTT.

The chain combines TRBV23-1 with TRBJ2-5; TRBD2 might be the D (5 bases). TRBV23-1 is identified as an open reading frame with a role that is uncertain. The V and J ends lost 4 bases and 3 bases respectively, with 21 bases between them. This CDR3 spans 17 amino acids. The DNA of the CDR3 is TGCGCCAGCAGTCCGCCCCGGGAAGATGGGTTAGAAGAGACCCAGTACTTC. Translation gives CASSPPREDGLEETQYF.

The rearrangement links TRBV10-1 to TRBJ2-1, with D possibly being TRBD1 (6 bases). The CDR3 is 15 residues long. The germline gives CDR1 WNHNN, CDR2 SYGVQD (reference sequence). Trimming took 2 bases from V and 2 from J, leaving 10 bases between them. This chain's CDR3 is CASSETGRTYNEQFF. The DNA for the CDR3 is TGCGCCAGCAGTGAGACAGGGAGAACCTACAATGAGCAGTTCTTC.

Written as DNA, the CDR3 is TGCGCCAGCAGCCAAGGGGACAGGAAGAGCGAAAAACTGTTTTTT. Its protein is CASSQGDRKSEKLFF. The chain recombines TRBV4-1 with TRBJ1-4, with 8 bases lining up with TRBD1. Germline V gene lookup returns CDR1 MGHRA and CDR2 YSYEKL. This CDR3 region has 15 residues. The trim removed 1 base at V and 8 bases at J, leaving 6 bases unmatched.

J is TRBJ1-5 and V is TRBV19, with a tentative D call TRBD1 (6 bases). There are 14 residues in the CDR3. CDR1 is LNHDA, CDR2 SQIVND, per germline (reference sequence). Trimming removed 5 bases at V and 5 bases at J, with 13 bases between. The CDR3 bases are TGTGCCAGTAGTTTACGGACAGTCGATCAGCCCCAGCATTTT. Amino acids: CASSLRTVDQPQHF.

The V and J genes are TRBV14 and TRBJ2-1; either TRBD1 or TRBD2 may fit D (5 bases each). V lost 0 bases and J lost 10, with 13 bases in between. Looked up from germline, CDR1 is SGHDN and CDR2 is FVKESK. The length of the CDR3 is 14 residues. The CDR3 here is CASSQEGVRGEQFF. The CDR3, as DNA: TGTGCCAGCAGCCAAGAAGGGGTAAGAGGGGAGCAGTTCTTC.

This chain connects TRBV5-8 to TRBJ2-1; no firm D call. Per germline, CDR1 SGHTS and CDR2 YDEGEE. Deletions cut 1 base from V and 9 bases from J, with 11 bases between. The CDR3 has 13 amino acids. CDR3 in amino acids: CASSLQVSGEQFF. The CDR3 nucleotides are TGTGCCAGCAGCTTGCAAGTATCCGGTGAGCAGTTCTTC.

J is TRBJ2-3 and V is TRBV7-4, with D possibly TRBD1 on 6 matching bases. V lost 6 bases and J lost 1, with 14 bases in between. The CDR3 sequence is 15 residues long. Germline V gives CDR1 SGHVT, CDR2 SQSDAQ. The CDR3 DNA is TGTGCCAGCAGGGCACAGGGTGGTGGCACAGATACGCAGTATTTT. Translated: CASRAQGGGTDTQYF.

This sequence joins TRBV5-4 and TRBJ2-2; the D call may be TRBD1 or TRBD2 (6 bases each). The germline V and J ends were trimmed by 1 base and 3 bases, with 16 bases remaining between them. CDR1 and CDR2 from the germline V gene are SGHNT and YYREEE (reference sequence). The length of the CDR3 is 17 residues. The CDR3 protein is CASSLWSGAGHTGELFF. CDR3 nucleotides: TGTGCCAGCAGCTTGTGGTCGGGGGCTGGGCACACCGGGGAGCTGTTTTTT.

This chain links TRBV4-3 with TRBJ2-5; D remains unclear. The CDR3 is made up of 15 amino acids. From germline, CDR1 is LGHNA and CDR2 YSLEER. The germline V and J ends were trimmed by 3 bases and 0 bases, with 11 bases remaining between them. The CDR3 DNA reads TGCGCCAGCAGCCATGCCCCTGGGCACCAAGAGACCCAGTACTTC. Translating gives CASSHAPGHQETQYF.

V usage is TRBV28 and J usage is TRBJ2-7; 9 positions agree with TRBD1. The V segment lost 4 bases and the J segment 4 bases; nucleotides outside the gene matches: 8. The germline gives CDR1 MDHEN, CDR2 SYDVKM. This CDR3 is 15 amino acids long. CDR3 amino acids: CASSSQSGTGYEQYF. The CDR3 nucleotides are TGTGCCAGCAGTTCTCAGTCCGGGACAGGGTACGAGCAGTACTTC.

The rearrangement links TRBV5-1 to TRBJ2-5; 11 bases map to TRBD2. This CDR3 region has 15 residues. Germline-derived CDR1 and CDR2 are SGHRS and YFSETQ. After removal of 3 bases from V and 5 bases from J, the junction contained 6 bases not matched to a gene. Written as DNA, the CDR3 is TGCGCCAGCAGCTATAATAGCGGGGGGGCTGAGACCCAGTACTTC. This gives the protein CASSYNSGGAETQYF. Full variable domain (missing parts from reference TRBV5-1 and TRBJ2-5): KAGVTQTPRYLIKTRGQQVTLSCSPISGHRSVSWYQQTPGQGLQFLFEYFSETQRNKGNFPGRFSGRQFSNSRSEMNVSTLELGDSALYLCASSYNSGGAETQYFGPGTRLLVL.